This T cell receptor beta chain was retrieved from a study of cytomegalovirus exposure and HLA in healthy donors. About the study: One earlier analysis, a look at around 180 million T cells, found fewer than 140 million unique TCR beta sequences. From donors who were HLA-typed, an early data release held approximately 84 million unique TCRs.

This PCR relied on a set of 60 Vbeta primers and 13 Jbeta primers. Method: immunoSEQ multiplex PCR; TCRdb's copy keeps in-frame clones and lacks some. This repertoire shows tens of thousands of clones, less than 80% found once; its top ten account for more than 1.3%. Whole-study results and caveats: The only immune exposure information that was available was CMV serostatus. Association of a missense DCLRE1C variant with TCR beta V- and J-gene trimming was reported in a later analysis.

About this clone: Its antigen is unidentified.

Sequencing was performed on PBMCs. This TCR derives from a male donor in good health and CMV-seronegative.

The CDR3 loop is CASFGGQSSGANVLTF. The CDR3 coding sequence is TGTGCCAGTTTTGGGGGACAGAGCTCTGGGGCCAACGTCCTGACTTTC. The V call is TRBV28, the J call TRBJ2-6; 7 positions match TRBD1. V lost 9 bases, J lost 0 bases, and 8 bases stayed unmatched. Germline V lookup: CDR1 MDHEN, CDR2 SYDVKM. The CDR3 runs to 16 residues.